This T cell receptor (beta chain) derives from a study of cytomegalovirus exposure and HLA in healthy donors. The CDR3 is 12 amino acids. Germline lookup yields CDR1 SEHNR and CDR2 FQNEAQ (reference sequence). Deletions cut 5 bases from V and 4 bases from J, with 8 bases between. TCRdb keeps only in-frame clones here, not all; method: immunoSEQ multiplex PCR. The sample carries tens of thousands of clones, roughly 95% recorded once. The chain couples TRBV7-9 to TRBJ1-1, with no clear D. The sample consisted of PBMCs. The receptor comes from a woman aged 18-30 years in good health and CMV-seropositive. The CDR3 coding sequence is TGTGCCAGCAGCCCCCCGGGCACTGAAGCTTTCTTT. It specifies CASSPPGTEAFF.